The 22 T cell receptor beta chains reported below all come from one sample, sequenced in a study of CD8 T cells in Susac syndrome. Reverse transcription of about 0.45 to 1 ug RNA was carried out with random hexamers. TCRdb used MiXCR to reprocess the immunoSEQ multiplex PCR reads, holding one entry per CDR3 protein. Among around 130,000 distinct CDR3 sequences listed, 65% to 90% were seen once. Material: CD8+ T cells from PBMCs. Receptors were obtained from a human donor with multiple sclerosis.

The CDR3 DNA follows: TGTGCCAGCACCAAGTGGGCCAGTCGAGGCGCTGAAGCTTTCTTT. It encodes CASTKWASRGAEAFF. The rearrangement links TRBV5-5 to TRBJ1-1; D gene ambiguous. V shed 6 bases and J shed 6 bases, with 21 bases lying between them. The CDR3 runs 15 residues. CDR1 and CDR2 from the germline V gene are SGHKS and YYEKEE (reference sequence).

The chain joins TRBV7-9 to TRBJ1-1; TRBD1 aligns across 8 bases. The CDR3 runs 15 residues. Germline CDR1 SEHNR, CDR2 FQNEAQ (reference sequence). J gave up 4 bases and V 4 bases, and 8 bases lay outside the gene matches. The chain's CDR3 is CASSSYSDRVTEAFF. The DNA for the CDR3 is TGTGCCAGCAGCTCCTACTCGGACAGGGTCACTGAAGCTTTCTTT.

The V gene is TRBV2, the J gene TRBJ2-7, with D possibly being TRBD1 or TRBD2 (5 bases each). The CDR3 is 14 amino acids. The V gene's germline CDR1 is SNHLY and CDR2 FYNNEI. The germline V and J ends were trimmed by 6 bases and 8 bases, with 20 bases remaining between them. DNA of the CDR3: TGTGCCAGCAGAGGGACGGAGGACTTATACAAGCAGTACGTC. As protein: CASRGTEDLYKQYV.

This chain uses TRBV27 with TRBJ2-1; possibly TRBD1 for D (6 bases). The CDR3 runs to 14 residues. Germline V CDR1 and CDR2: MNHEY, SMNVEV (reference sequence). The ends were cut back, 6 bases at V and 3 bases at J, with 12 bases in the middle. Written as DNA, the CDR3 is TGTGCCAGCAGCACAGGGTTTTTCTACAATGAGCAGTTCTTC. Protein sequence: CASSTGFFYNEQFF.

The rearrangement joins TRBV7-9 to TRBJ2-2; no reliable D call. There are 16 residues in the CDR3. V was cut by 4 bases and J by 3 bases, with 15 bases left in between. The germline gives CDR1 SEHNR, CDR2 FQNEAQ (reference sequence). CDR3 bases: TGTGCCAGCAGCTGGTGGGGTACAGCCCACACCGGGGAGCTGTTTTTT. Protein product: CASSWWGTAHTGELFF.

This clonotype has just a few counts. The chain recombines TRBV11-2 with TRBJ2-3; D might be TRBD2 (6 bases). Trimming pared 5 bases from V and 3 bases from J, leaving 12 bases between. The CDR3 loop spans 14 amino acids. Per the germline V gene, CDR1 is SGHAT and CDR2 is FQNNGV. The CDR3 DNA reads as TGTGCCAGCAGCCGAACGGACTATACAGATACGCAGTATTTT. Encoded protein: CASSRTDYTDTQYF.

The V gene is TRBV4-3, the J gene TRBJ2-1; D is ambiguous. Trimming pared 0 bases from V and 0 bases from J, leaving 6 bases between. Germline-derived CDR1 and CDR2 are LGHNA and YSLEER. CDR3 length: 15 amino acids. CDR3 protein: CASSQEVGSYNEQFF. The DNA for the CDR3 is TGCGCCAGCAGCCAAGAAGTGGGCTCCTACAATGAGCAGTTCTTC.

The chain is built from TRBV6-1 and TRBJ1-2; D is possibly TRBD1 (5 bases). Trimming removed 6 bases at V and 9 bases at J, with 26 bases between. Germline CDR1 is MNHNS and CDR2 is SASEGT. The CDR3 is 16 residues long. CDR3 DNA: TGTGCCAGCAGCAGCCACGACAGAACTTCTATGGTGAGCTACACCTTC. Encoded protein: CASSSHDRTSMVSYTF.

The rearrangement uses TRBV28 and TRBJ2-3; D is unresolved. CDR1 is MDHEN and CDR2 is SYDVKM in the germline V gene. There are 11 residues in the CDR3. Trimming cost V 5 bases and J 10 bases, with 10 bases left between them. The CDR3, as DNA: TGTGCCAGCAGTCCCCCAGGACCGCAGTATTTT. Its protein is CASSPPGPQYF.

V usage is TRBV12-3 or TRBV12-4 and J usage is TRBJ2-1; D uncertain. The CDR3 extends over 15 amino acids. The ends were cut back, 6 bases at V and 7 bases at J, with 19 bases in the middle. The CDR3 DNA follows: TGTGCCAGCAGCGGATTGGCTGGCCCCGGAAATGAGCAGTTCTTC. Translating gives CASSGLAGPGNEQFF.

The chain uses TRBV7-9 and TRBJ2-7; D not resolved. Between the trimmed V and J ends, which lost 5 bases and 3 bases, there was a span of 11 bases. The germline V gene has CDR1 SEHNR and CDR2 FQNEAQ (reference sequence). This CDR3 contains 13 residues. The CDR3 here is CASSPPGLYEQYF. Here the CDR3 DNA reads TGTGCCAGCAGCCCCCCCGGCCTCTACGAGCAGTACTTC.

V gene TRBV6-1 combines with J gene TRBJ1-1; D unresolved. The length of the CDR3 is 16 residues. Germline-derived CDR1 and CDR2 are MNHNS and SASEGT. V dropped 8 bases and J dropped 0 bases, with 19 bases sitting between them. CDR3 region: CASPEPAALMNTEAFF. CDR3 nucleotide sequence: TGTGCCAGCCCCGAACCGGCAGCATTAATGAACACTGAAGCTTTCTTT.

The gene calls are TRBV2 and TRBJ1-2; TRBD1 agrees at 7 bases. This CDR3 is built from 14 residues. The germline V gene has CDR1 SNHLY and CDR2 FYNNEI. Trimming at V came to 1 base and at J to 7 bases, leaving 6 bases not matched to a gene. The CDR3 coding sequence is TGTGCCAGCAGTGAAGTAGGGACAGTTGGTGGCTACACCTTC. Translated, it gives CASSEVGTVGGYTF.

V is TRBV19 and J is TRBJ2-1, with D possibly TRBD2 on 5 matching bases. The germline V gene has CDR1 LNHDA and CDR2 SQIVND (reference sequence). The germline V and J ends were trimmed by 4 bases and 5 bases, with 21 bases remaining between them. The CDR3 has 17 residues. CDR3 in DNA: TGTGCCAGTAGTACCGACCTAGACTACGTTCAAAACAATGAGCAGTTCTTC. It encodes CASSTDLDYVQNNEQFF.

The rearrangement joins TRBV5-1 to TRBJ2-1, with D possibly matching TRBD1 (6 bases). V gave up 6 bases and J gave up 5 bases, with 15 bases separating them. The CDR3 extends over 14 amino acids. The germline CDR1 and CDR2 sequences are SGHRS and YFSETQ. The CDR3 spells CASMDRGSDNEQFF. Written as DNA, the CDR3 is TGCGCCAGCATGGACAGAGGATCCGACAATGAGCAGTTCTTC.

This chain uses TRBV19 with TRBJ2-1; 11 positions agree with TRBD2. The CDR3 length is 16 residues. Germline V gene sequence: CDR1 LNHDA, CDR2 SQIVND (reference sequence). V lost 11 bases to trimming and J lost 2 bases; unmatched junction nucleotides: 11. CDR3 coding DNA: TGTGCCGGTACGGCTAGCGGGAGGACCGCCTACAATGAGCAGTTCTTC. Translating gives CAGTASGRTAYNEQFF.

The rearrangement uses TRBV7-9 and TRBJ2-1, with TRBD2 as a possible D gene (5 bases). The CDR3 runs to 12 residues. Deletions cut 5 bases from V and 12 bases from J, with 14 bases between. The germline V gene encodes CDR1 SEHNR and CDR2 FQNEAQ (reference sequence). The chain's CDR3 is CASSLPLAMQFF. CDR3 DNA sequence: TGTGCCAGCAGCCTTCCCCTAGCTATGCAGTTCTTC. The variable domain in full, with the rest retrieved from reference TRBV7-9 and TRBJ2-1, is DTGVSQNPRHKITKRGQNVTFRCDPISEHNRLYWYRQTLGQGPEFLTYFQNEAQLEKSRLLSDRFSAERPKGSFSTLEIQRTEQGDSAMYLCASSLPLAMQFFGPGTRLTVL.

This clonotype was recorded once. Here the CDR3 DNA reads TGCGCCAGCAGCCATCGAGGCTGGGGGTTTGAGCAGTTCTTC. This encodes CASSHRGWGFEQFF. The rearrangement links TRBV4-1 to TRBJ2-1; either TRBD1 or TRBD2 may fit D (5 bases each). V lost 3 bases and J lost 9, with 15 bases in between. Germline CDR1 MGHRA, CDR2 YSYEKL. The CDR3 covers 14 residues.

The chain combines TRBV12-3 or TRBV12-4 with TRBJ1-5; D remains unclear. V was clipped by 3 bases and J by 6 bases, with 9 bases between them. The CDR3 has 13 residues. CDR3 region: CASSFQDIQPQHF. CDR3 nucleotide sequence: TGTGCCAGCAGTTTCCAAGATATTCAGCCCCAGCATTTT.

The chain joins TRBV12-3 or TRBV12-4 to TRBJ2-7; D remains unclear. CDR3 length: 13 residues. Trimming removed 3 bases at V and 2 bases at J, with 8 bases between. The CDR3 loop is CASSLGSPYEQYF. The CDR3 DNA sequence: TGTGCCAGCAGTTTGGGTTCTCCCTACGAGCAGTACTTC.

The table lists this clonotype with a few counts. The rearrangement links TRBV4-1 to TRBJ1-2, with D unresolved. Germline CDR1 MGHRA, CDR2 YSYEKL. The CDR3 is made up of 15 amino acids. V was clipped by 3 bases and J by 4 bases, with 15 bases between them. The chain's CDR3 is CASSQVGGLSYGYTF. The CDR3 DNA is TGCGCCAGCAGCCAGGTGGGAGGGCTCAGCTATGGCTACACCTTC.

This clonotype was counted between two and nine times. V gene TRBV4-1 combines with J gene TRBJ1-5, with TRBD1 as a possible D gene (6 bases). This CDR3 region has 15 residues. Germline CDR1 and CDR2: MGHRA and YSYEKL. V was trimmed by 6 bases and J by 0 bases, leaving 12 bases between them. CDR3 amino acids: CASSLDSYSNQPQHF. CDR3 coding DNA: TGCGCCAGCAGTCTGGACAGCTATAGCAATCAGCCCCAGCATTTT.